These T cell receptor beta chains were read from a single sample in a study of T cell repertoires in cytomegalovirus infection. TCRdb re-analysed the reads in MiXCR, keeping a single row per CDR3 protein. The profile shows 200,000 to 250,000 distinct CDR3 sequences, about 12% of them singletons. Sequencing used PBMCs. These receptors were taken from a human donor in good health (CMV status not recorded). Some clones in this sample may be carry-over from other donors' samples. Each CDR3 is given with its conserved first and last residue. The D gene is left open where the match is weak. Not all rows give a size; the values are once, few, many and, for expanded clones, a class.

>TRBV3-1|TRBJ1-2|.|.
CASSQELSGVGGSGYTF
TGTGCCAGCAGCCAAGAACTATCCGGGGTCGGGGGCTCTGGCTACACCTTC
>TRBV5-6|TRBJ2-1|TRBD2|many
CASSSGTGGYNEQFF
TGTGCCAGCAGTTCCGGGACGGGGGGGTACAATGAGCAGTTCTTC
>TRBV2|TRBJ2-3|.|few
CASSVQGRDTQYF
TGTGCCAGCAGTGTTCAGGGAAGAGATACGCAGTATTTT
>TRBV6-2/TRBV6-3|TRBJ2-1|.|.
CASKWAGSSYNEQFF
TGTGCCAGCAAATGGGCAGGTAGCTCCTACAATGAGCAGTTCTTC
>TRBV4-3|TRBJ1-5|.|many
CASSQDFTGQPQHF
TGCGCCAGCAGCCAAGATTTCACGGGGCAGCCCCAGCATTTT
>TRBV28|TRBJ2-5|.|many
CASSLGGARETQYF
TGTGCCAGCAGTTTGGGGGGGGCGCGAGAGACCCAGTACTTC
>TRBV18|TRBJ2-1|.|.
CASSPRDSVLYNEQFF
TGTGCCAGCTCACCACGCGACAGCGTACTCTACAATGAGCAGTTCTTC
>TRBV10-3|TRBJ2-5|TRBD1|few
CAIRDRVSETQYF
TGTGCCATCAGGGACAGGGTATCGGAGACCCAGTACTTC
>TRBV7-2|TRBJ1-6|.|many
CASSLSGRVNGPLHF
TGTGCCAGCAGCTTATCCGGACGGGTTAATGGGCCCCTCCACTTT
>TRBV6-5|TRBJ1-1|.|many
CASRAGGMNTEAFF
TGTGCCAGCAGGGCGGGGGGTATGAACACTGAAGCTTTCTTT
>TRBV7-2|TRBJ2-2|.|many
CASSREGRPGNTGELFF
TGTGCCAGCAGCCGCGAGGGGAGGCCGGGAAACACCGGGGAGCTGTTTTTT
>TRBV7-2|TRBJ1-2|TRBD1|many
CASSFRDRSNYGYTF
TGTGCCAGCAGCTTCCGGGACAGGTCTAACTATGGCTACACCTTC
>TRBV7-3|TRBJ2-1|.|.
CASSSGSFGEQFF
TGTGCCAGCAGCTCTGGGTCCTTTGGGGAGCAGTTCTTC
>TRBV6-2/TRBV6-3|TRBJ1-4|TRBD1|.
CASADRGGGKLFF
TGTGCCAGTGCCGACAGGGGAGGCGGAAAACTGTTTTTT
>TRBV7-9|TRBJ1-4|TRBD1|many
CASSLARGSDEKLFF
TGTGCCAGCAGCTTAGCCAGGGGGTCGGATGAAAAACTGTTTTTT
>TRBV6-2/TRBV6-3|TRBJ2-1|TRBD2|.
CASRRKREFNEQFF
TGTGCCAGCAGAAGAAAGCGGGAGTTCAATGAGCAGTTCTTC
>TRBV28|TRBJ2-1|.|many
CASSPDNYNEQFF
TGTGCCAGCAGCCCCGACAACTACAATGAGCAGTTCTTC
>TRBV12-5|TRBJ2-7|.|.
CASGFPRGEQYF
TGTGCTAGTGGGTTCCCACGAGGGGAGCAGTACTTC
>TRBV12-3/TRBV12-4|TRBJ1-3|.|.
CASTTYGSSGNTIYF
TGTGCCAGCACTACCTACGGGAGTTCTGGAAACACCATATATTTT
>TRBV4-2|TRBJ2-5|TRBD1|few
CASSQATGDGETQYF
TGTGCCAGCAGCCAGGCGACAGGGGACGGAGAGACCCAGTACTTC
>TRBV24-1|TRBJ1-5|.|many
CATSDRIHRARNQPQHF
TGTGCCACCAGTGATCGAATCCACAGGGCACGCAATCAGCCCCAGCATTTT
>TRBV2|TRBJ1-5|.|many
CASSEPQGQGANQPQHF
TGTGCCAGCAGTGAGCCCCAGGGTCAGGGTGCGAATCAGCCCCAGCATTTT
>TRBV7-2|TRBJ1-6|.|many
CASSLGGGNNSPLHF
TGTGCCAGCAGCTTAGGAGGGGGAAATAATTCACCCCTCCACTTT
>TRBV5-1|TRBJ1-1|.|many
CASSRTGGNTEAFF
TGTGCCAGCAGCCGAACCGGGGGGAACACTGAAGCTTTCTTT
>TRBV4-1|TRBJ1-2|.|few
CASSQGGWESYGYTF
TGCGCCAGCAGCCAAGGTGGGTGGGAGAGCTATGGCTACACCTTC
>TRBV28|TRBJ2-7|TRBD2|.
CASSPRGGRDHEQYF
TGTGCCAGCAGTCCACGTGGGGGGAGGGACCACGAGCAGTACTTC
>TRBV20-1|TRBJ2-5|.|many
CSARGHEETQYF
TGCAGTGCTAGAGGTCATGAAGAGACCCAGTACTTC
>TRBV12-3/TRBV12-4|TRBJ1-4|.|many
CASTLGQGHEKLFF
TGTGCCAGCACCTTGGGGCAGGGACATGAAAAACTGTTTTTT
>TRBV28|TRBJ1-6|.|few
CASSVINSPLHF
TGTGCCAGCAGTGTAATTAATTCACCCCTCCACTTT
>TRBV7-2|TRBJ2-1|TRBD2|few
CASSPERGPYNEQFF
TGTGCCAGCAGCCCTGAGCGGGGACCCTACAATGAGCAGTTCTTC
>TRBV6-6|TRBJ2-7|TRBD2|once
CASSYSQSGAASYEQYF
TGTGCCAGCAGTTACTCGCAAAGCGGGGCCGCCTCCTACGAGCAGTACTTC
>TRBV7-7|TRBJ2-5|.|.
CASSLDRASDVAQYF
TGTGCCAGCAGCTTAGACCGGGCCTCCGACGTGGCCCAGTACTTC
>TRBV7-8|TRBJ2-2|.|many
CASSVRGPNTGELFF
TGTGCCAGCAGCGTCCGGGGGCCGAACACCGGGGAGCTGTTTTTT
>TRBV10-3|TRBJ2-1|TRBD2|few
CAISEPNTGTSGDEQFF
TGTGCCATCAGTGAACCGAATACCGGGACTAGCGGGGATGAGCAGTTCTTC
>TRBV28|TRBJ2-2|TRBD2|many
CASNPPGLAGGTGELFF
TGTGCCAGCAACCCCCCGGGACTAGCGGGAGGAACCGGGGAGCTGTTTTTT